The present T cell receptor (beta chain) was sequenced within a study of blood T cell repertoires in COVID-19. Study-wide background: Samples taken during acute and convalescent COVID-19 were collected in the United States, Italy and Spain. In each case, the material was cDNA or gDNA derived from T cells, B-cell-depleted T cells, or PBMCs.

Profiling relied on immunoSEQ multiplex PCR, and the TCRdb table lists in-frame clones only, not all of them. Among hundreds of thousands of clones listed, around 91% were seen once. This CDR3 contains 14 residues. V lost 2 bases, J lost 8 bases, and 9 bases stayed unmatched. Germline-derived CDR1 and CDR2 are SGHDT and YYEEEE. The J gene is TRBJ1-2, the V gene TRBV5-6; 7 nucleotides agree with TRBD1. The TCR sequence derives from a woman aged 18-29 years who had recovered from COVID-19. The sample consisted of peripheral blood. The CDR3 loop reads CASSFILQGQGYTF. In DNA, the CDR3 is TGTGCCAGCAGCTTCATCTTACAGGGGCAAGGCTACACCTTC.